The 14 T cell receptor beta chains below come from one sample, sequenced in a study of cytomegalovirus exposure and HLA in healthy donors. The PCR was carried out with 60 Vbeta primers and 13 Jbeta primers. TCRdb's copy holds only in-frame clones and misses some; the assay was immunoSEQ multiplex PCR. The sample contains around 120,000 clones, about three quarters of which appear only once. The specimen was PBMCs. These receptors originate from a human donor in good health.

Turning to this clone: Other DNA sequences of this sample code for an identical CDR3. The rearrangement uses TRBV7-9 and TRBJ2-1, with D perhaps matching TRBD1 (5 bases). V lost 5 bases, J lost 10 bases, and 21 bases lay in between. From germline, CDR1 is SEHNR and CDR2 FQNEAQ (reference sequence). This CDR3 spans 15 amino acids. CDR3 coding DNA: TGTGCCAGCAGCCCAGCAAAGGGGTATAGCAACGAGCAGTTCTTC. It is translated as CASSPAKGYSNEQFF.

The genes are TRBV4-2 and TRBJ1-4, with D tentatively TRBD1 (6 bases). Per germline, CDR1 LGHNA and CDR2 YNFKEQ. Trimming removed 0 bases at V and 7 bases at J, with 12 bases between. CDR3 length equals 15 residues. The CDR3 nucleotides are TGTGCCAGCAGCCAAGAGAGACAGGACTCTGAAAAACTGTTTTTT. This encodes CASSQERQDSEKLFF.

This chain connects TRBV19 to TRBJ2-3, with D possibly matching TRBD2 (5 bases). CDR1 is LNHDA and CDR2 is SQIVND in the germline V gene (reference sequence). The CDR3 has 15 residues. Trimming removed 3 bases from V and 4 bases from J, with 14 bases in between. The CDR3 DNA reads TGTGCCAGTAGTATGAAGGACTTTCCGGCAGATACGCAGTATTTT. Its protein is CASSMKDFPADTQYF.

The rearrangement joins TRBV4-1 to TRBJ1-2; perhaps TRBD1 as D (5 bases). This CDR3 contains 13 residues. V was cut by 1 base and J by 2 bases, with 5 bases left in between. Germline-derived CDR1 and CDR2 are MGHRA and YSYEKL. This CDR3 is CASSQAGNYGYTF. DNA for the CDR3: TGCGCCAGCAGCCAAGCAGGGAACTATGGCTACACCTTC.

This clone has only one observation. The V and J genes are TRBV9 and TRBJ1-1; possible D gene TRBD1, 5 bases. The CDR3 loop spans 14 amino acids. Looked up from germline, CDR1 is SGDLS and CDR2 is YYNGEE. Trimming took 8 bases from V and 3 from J, leaving 17 bases between them. The CDR3 sequence: CASCRRWGDTEAFF. CDR3 DNA: TGTGCCAGTTGCCGGAGGTGGGGGGACACTGAAGCTTTCTTT.

A single count supports this clone. The chain uses TRBV7-2 and TRBJ2-5; a weak D match, TRBD2 (6 bases). Germline CDR1 and CDR2: SGHTA and FQGNSA. V dropped 4 bases and J dropped 0 bases, with 9 bases sitting between them. The CDR3 has 14 residues. CDR3 bases: TGTGCCAGCAGCTACCGGGGGAACCAAGAGACCCAGTACTTC. Amino acid sequence: CASSYRGNQETQYF.

The chain links TRBV11-2 to TRBJ2-5; 9 bases map to TRBD2. This CDR3 has 15 amino acids. With 5 bases clipped from V and 5 bases from J, the junction kept 9 bases outside the gene matches. CDR1 and CDR2 from the germline V gene are SGHAT and FQNNGV. This CDR3 is CASSRGGERGETQYF. CDR3 sequence (DNA): TGTGCCAGCAGCCGCGGGGGGGAGCGGGGCGAGACCCAGTACTTC.

This clone was counted once. CDR3 amino acids: CASSTSGGAYEQYF. The CDR3 DNA reads TGTGCCAGCAGCACTAGCGGGGGGGCCTACGAGCAGTACTTC. The chain recombines TRBV7-8 with TRBJ2-7; 13 nucleotides align to TRBD2. The junction had 0 bases not matched to a gene; V was cut back by 5 bases and J by 2 bases. Germline V gene data show CDR1 as SGHVS and CDR2 as FQNEAQ. This CDR3 comprises 14 residues. The variable domain in full, with the rest retrieved from reference TRBV7-8 and TRBJ2-7, is GAGVSQSPRYKVAKRGQDVALRCDPISGHVSLFWYQQALGQGPEFLTYFQNEAQLDKSGLPSDRFFAERPEGSVSTLKIQRTQQEDSAVYLCASSTSGGAYEQYFGPGTRLTVT.

The chain employs TRBV11-2 and TRBJ1-2; 9 bases align to TRBD1. The CDR3 is 14 amino acids. CDR1 and CDR2 (germline): SGHAT, FQNNGV. After removal of 5 bases from V and 3 bases from J, the junction contained 4 bases not matched to a gene. The CDR3 region is CASSRQGEHYGYTF. Written as DNA, the CDR3 is TGTGCCAGCAGCAGACAGGGGGAGCACTATGGCTACACCTTC.

The rearrangement joins TRBV18 to TRBJ1-4; 7 nucleotides align to TRBD1. The V and J ends lost 4 bases and 7 bases, in that order; junction bases with no gene match: 6. CDR1 and CDR2 (germline): KGHSH, LQKENI. This CDR3 region has 14 residues. CDR3 region: CASSQRGTAEKLFF. Written as DNA, the CDR3 is TGTGCCAGCTCACAAAGGGGGACAGCTGAAAAACTGTTTTTT.

The CDR3 sequence: CASISGTGGGDTQYF. DNA for the CDR3: TGTGCCAGCATTTCGGGGACAGGGGGCGGAGATACGCAGTATTTT. This rearrangement joins TRBV27 to TRBJ2-3, with TRBD1 matching over 12 bases. Germline values: CDR1 MNHEY, CDR2 SMNVEV (reference sequence). This CDR3 comprises 15 residues. Germline trimming cut 7 bases from V and 5 bases from J; bases unmatched to any gene: 7.

This clone was found a few times. V gene TRBV6-1 combines with J gene TRBJ1-2; D perhaps matches TRBD1 (5 bases). Trimming took 2 bases from V and 2 from J, leaving 6 bases between them. This CDR3 has 13 amino acids. The germline CDR1 and CDR2 sequences are MNHNS and SASEGT. The CDR3 protein is CASSEQGNYGYTF. The CDR3 nucleotides are TGTGCCAGCAGTGAACAGGGCAACTATGGCTACACCTTC.

This clone was seen just once. The rearrangement uses TRBV9 and TRBJ2-7, with D perhaps matching TRBD2 (5 bases). This CDR3 contains 14 residues. Germline CDR1 is SGDLS and CDR2 is YYNGEE. V was cut by 4 bases and J by 2 bases, with 13 bases left in between. DNA of the CDR3: TGTGCCAGCAGCCCACCGGGGTATCCCTACGAGCAGTACTTC. Protein: CASSPPGYPYEQYF.

The chain couples TRBV6-6 to TRBJ1-5; the D gene is possibly TRBD1 (5 bases). V was clipped by 5 bases and J by 9 bases, with 17 bases between them. The germline gives CDR1 MNHNY, CDR2 SVGAGI (reference sequence). This CDR3 contains 14 residues. CDR3 DNA sequence: TGTGCCAGCAGTCGTGACGGGACTTATATGCCCCAGCATTTT. Translated, it gives CASSRDGTYMPQHF.